The 2 T cell receptor beta chains presented below share a single source sample, sequenced in a study of technical replicates of blood from a handful of donors. The assay was immunoSEQ multiplex PCR, and TCRdb's table has in-frame clones only and misses some. The sample consists of tens of thousands of clones, 90% to 95% of them appearing once. What was sequenced was T cells isolated from PBMCs. These receptors were taken from a human donor in good health.

The chain has TRBV5-4 and TRBJ1-2; 7 bases map to TRBD1. CDR3 length: 14 residues. CDR1 and CDR2 from the germline V gene are SGHNT and YYREEE (reference sequence). The ends lost 0 bases at V and 6 bases at J; junction bases unmatched: 5. In DNA, the CDR3 is TGTGCCAGCAGCTTGGCCTCGACAGGGAATGGCTACACCTTC. As protein: CASSLASTGNGYTF.

The V and J genes are TRBV11-1 and TRBJ2-7, with D unclear. In germline, CDR1 is SGHAT, CDR2 FQDESV (reference sequence). The V and J ends lost 4 bases and 0 bases respectively, with 4 bases between them. This CDR3 is 12 amino acids long. CDR3 loop: CASSYNSYEQYF. CDR3 nucleotides: TGTGCCAGCAGCTACAACTCCTACGAGCAGTACTTC.